What follows describes a single T cell receptor beta chain. The antigen remains unidentified. The CDR3 extends over 15 amino acids. Germline lookup yields CDR1 LGHNA and CDR2 YSLEER. V gave up 2 bases and J gave up 9 bases, with 16 bases separating them. The data originate from a study of tissue T cells after allogeneic stem cell transplantation. Only in-frame clones appear in the TCRdb table, and some are missing; sequencing was by immunoSEQ multiplex PCR. This table holds tens of thousands of clones, 92% found once. Findings of the study overall: Only a limited share of tissue TCRs appeared in blood or spleen. Anatomically similar tissues had similar TCR repertoires within each patient.

The sample consisted of blood, taken before transplantation. The receptor was isolated from a woman aged 35-70 years who later had graft-versus-host disease after an allogeneic stem cell transplant. The J gene is TRBJ2-2, the V gene TRBV4-3; D remains ambiguous. DNA of the CDR3: TGCGCCAGCAGCCAAATCTCAACAGTATCTAGGGAGCTGTTTTTT. This encodes CASSQISTVSRELFF.